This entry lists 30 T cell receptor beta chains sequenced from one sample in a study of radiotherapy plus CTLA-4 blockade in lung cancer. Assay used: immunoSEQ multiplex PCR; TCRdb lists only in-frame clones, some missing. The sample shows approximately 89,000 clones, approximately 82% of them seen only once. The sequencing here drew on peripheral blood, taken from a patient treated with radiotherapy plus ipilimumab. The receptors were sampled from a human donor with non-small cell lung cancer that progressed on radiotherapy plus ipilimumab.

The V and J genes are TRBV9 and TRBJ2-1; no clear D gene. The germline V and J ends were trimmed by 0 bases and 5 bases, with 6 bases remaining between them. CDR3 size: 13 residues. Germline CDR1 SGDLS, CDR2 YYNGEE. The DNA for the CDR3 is TGTGCCAGCAGCGTAGGTCTGAACAATGAGCAGTTCTTC. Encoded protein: CASSVGLNNEQFF. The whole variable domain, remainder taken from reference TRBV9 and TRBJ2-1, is DSGVTQTPKHLITATGQRVTLRCSPRSGDLSVYWYQQSLDQGLQFLIQYYNGEERAKGNILERFSAQQFPDLHSELNLSSLELGDSALYFCASSVGLNNEQFFGPGTRLTVL.

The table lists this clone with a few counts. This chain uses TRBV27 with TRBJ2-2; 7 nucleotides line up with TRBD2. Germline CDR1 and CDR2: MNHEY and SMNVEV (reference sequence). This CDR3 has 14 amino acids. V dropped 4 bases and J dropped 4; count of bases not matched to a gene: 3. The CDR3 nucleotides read TGTGCCAGCAGTTACCTAGCGGCCACCGGGGAGCTGTTTTTT. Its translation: CASSYLAATGELFF.

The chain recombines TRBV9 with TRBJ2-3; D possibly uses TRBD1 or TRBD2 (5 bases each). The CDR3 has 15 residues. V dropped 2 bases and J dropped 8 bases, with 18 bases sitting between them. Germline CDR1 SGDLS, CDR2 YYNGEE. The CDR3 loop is CASSVNGGSGATQYF. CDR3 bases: TGTGCCAGCAGCGTTAATGGTGGGTCCGGGGCTACGCAGTATTTT. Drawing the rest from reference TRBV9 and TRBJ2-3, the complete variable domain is DSGVTQTPKHLITATGQRVTLRCSPRSGDLSVYWYQQSLDQGLQFLIQYYNGEERAKGNILERFSAQQFPDLHSELNLSSLELGDSALYFCASSVNGGSGATQYFGPGTRLTVL.

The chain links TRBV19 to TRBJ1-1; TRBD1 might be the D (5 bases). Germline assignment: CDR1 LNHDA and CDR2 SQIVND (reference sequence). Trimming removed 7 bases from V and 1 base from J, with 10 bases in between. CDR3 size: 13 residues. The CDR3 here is CASKPRENTEAFF. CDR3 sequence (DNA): TGTGCCAGTAAACCCAGGGAGAACACTGAAGCTTTCTTT.

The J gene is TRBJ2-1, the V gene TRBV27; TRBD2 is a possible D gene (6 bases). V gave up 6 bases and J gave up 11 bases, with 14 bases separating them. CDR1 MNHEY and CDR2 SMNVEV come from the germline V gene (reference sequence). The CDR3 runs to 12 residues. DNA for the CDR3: TGTGCCAGCAGCGCCCCGGGCGGGAAGCAGTTCTTC. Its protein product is CASSAPGGKQFF.

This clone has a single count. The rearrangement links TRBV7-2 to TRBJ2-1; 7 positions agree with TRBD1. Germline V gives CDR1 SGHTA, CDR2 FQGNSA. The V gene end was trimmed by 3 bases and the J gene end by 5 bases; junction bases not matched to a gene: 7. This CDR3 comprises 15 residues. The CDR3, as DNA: TGTGCCAGCAGCTTCGACAGGGTCGGGCACAATGAGCAGTTCTTC. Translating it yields CASSFDRVGHNEQFF.

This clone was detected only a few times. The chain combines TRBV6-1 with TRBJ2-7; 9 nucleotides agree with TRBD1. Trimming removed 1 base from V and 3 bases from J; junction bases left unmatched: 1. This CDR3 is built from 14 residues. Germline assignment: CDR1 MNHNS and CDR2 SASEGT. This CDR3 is CASSEGDRVYEQYF. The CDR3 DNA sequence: TGTGCCAGCAGTGAAGGGGACAGGGTCTACGAGCAGTACTTC.

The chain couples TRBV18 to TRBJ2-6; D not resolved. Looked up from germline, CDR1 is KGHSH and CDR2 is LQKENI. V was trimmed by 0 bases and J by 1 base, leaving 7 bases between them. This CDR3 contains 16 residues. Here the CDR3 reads CASSPPGLSGANVLTF. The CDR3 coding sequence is TGTGCCAGCTCACCACCGGGGTTATCTGGGGCCAACGTCCTGACTTTC.

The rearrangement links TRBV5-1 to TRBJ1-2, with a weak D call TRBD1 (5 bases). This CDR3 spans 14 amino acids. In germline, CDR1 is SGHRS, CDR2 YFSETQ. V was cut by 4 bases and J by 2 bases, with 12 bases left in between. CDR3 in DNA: TGCGCCAGCAGCCGCGGGGACCGAAACTATGGCTACACCTTC. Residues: CASSRGDRNYGYTF.

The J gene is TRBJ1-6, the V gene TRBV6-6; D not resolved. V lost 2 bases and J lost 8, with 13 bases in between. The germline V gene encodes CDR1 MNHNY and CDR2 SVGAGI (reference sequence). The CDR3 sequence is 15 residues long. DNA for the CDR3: TGTGCCAGCAGTTACCTGACGGAGGGAGATTCACCCCTCCACTTT. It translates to CASSYLTEGDSPLHF.

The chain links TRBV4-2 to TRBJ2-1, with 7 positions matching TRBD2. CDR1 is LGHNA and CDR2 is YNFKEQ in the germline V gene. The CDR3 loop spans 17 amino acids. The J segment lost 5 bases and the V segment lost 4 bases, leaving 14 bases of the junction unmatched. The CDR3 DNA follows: TGTGCCAGCAGCCCTCTGGGGGGGTTGTCTGTTCACAATGAGCAGTTCTTC. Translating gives CASSPLGGLSVHNEQFF.

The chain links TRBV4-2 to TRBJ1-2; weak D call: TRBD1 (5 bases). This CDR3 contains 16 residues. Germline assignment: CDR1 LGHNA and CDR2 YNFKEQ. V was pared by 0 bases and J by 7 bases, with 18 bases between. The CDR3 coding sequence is TGTGCCAGCAGCCAAGAGCCCGCGGGGCAGGTGTCTGGCTACACCTTC. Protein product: CASSQEPAGQVSGYTF.

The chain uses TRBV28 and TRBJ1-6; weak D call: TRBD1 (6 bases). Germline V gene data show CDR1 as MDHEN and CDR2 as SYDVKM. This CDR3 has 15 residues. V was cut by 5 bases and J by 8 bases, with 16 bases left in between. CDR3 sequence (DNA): TGTGCCAGCAGTCCCAGGGGTCTAGGGTATTCACCCCTCCACTTT. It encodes CASSPRGLGYSPLHF.

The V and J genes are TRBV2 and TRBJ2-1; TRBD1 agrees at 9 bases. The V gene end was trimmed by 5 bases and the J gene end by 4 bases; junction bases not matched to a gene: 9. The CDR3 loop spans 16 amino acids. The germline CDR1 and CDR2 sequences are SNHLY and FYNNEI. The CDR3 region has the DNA TGTGCCAGCAGTTCCTCCGCGGGACAGGGATACAATGAGCAGTTCTTC. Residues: CASSSSAGQGYNEQFF.

The CDR3 nucleotides are TGTGCCAGCAGCTCACAGGGCGTGGGAACTGAAGCTTTCTTT. Its protein is CASSSQGVGTEAFF. The V call is TRBV7-2, the J call TRBJ1-1; D is possibly TRBD1 (6 bases). The CDR3 sequence is 14 residues long. Trimming cost V 4 bases and J 5 bases, with 14 bases left between them. Germline V CDR1 and CDR2: SGHTA, FQGNSA. The complete variable domain, with remaining parts taken from reference TRBV7-2 and TRBJ1-1, reads GAGVSQSPSNKVTEKGKDVELRCDPISGHTALYWYRQSLGQGLEFLIYFQGNSAPDKSGLPSDRFSAERTGGSVSTLTIQRTQQEDSAVYLCASSSQGVGTEAFFGQGTRLTVV.

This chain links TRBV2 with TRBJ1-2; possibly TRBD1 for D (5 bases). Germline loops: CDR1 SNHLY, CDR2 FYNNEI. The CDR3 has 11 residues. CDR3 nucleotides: TGTGCAGGAAGGGGTTTCTATGGCTACACCTTC. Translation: CAGRGFYGYTF.

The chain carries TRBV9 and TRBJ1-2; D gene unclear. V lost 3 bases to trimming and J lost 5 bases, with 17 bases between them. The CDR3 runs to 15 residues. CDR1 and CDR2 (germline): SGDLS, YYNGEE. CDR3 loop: CASSAGVVGFYGYTF. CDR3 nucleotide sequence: TGTGCCAGCAGCGCTGGGGTGGTTGGTTTTTATGGCTACACCTTC.

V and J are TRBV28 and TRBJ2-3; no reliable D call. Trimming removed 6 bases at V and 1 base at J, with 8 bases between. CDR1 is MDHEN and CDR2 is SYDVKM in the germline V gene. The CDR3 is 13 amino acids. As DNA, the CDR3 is TGTGCCAGCAGCTCTGCTGGCACAGATACGCAGTATTTT. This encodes CASSSAGTDTQYF. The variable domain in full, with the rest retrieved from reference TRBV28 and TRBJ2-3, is DVKVTQSSRYLVKRTGEKVFLECVQDMDHENMFWYRQDPGLGLRLIYFSYDVKMKEKGDIPEGYSVSREKKERFSLILESASTNQTSMYLCASSSAGTDTQYFGPGTRLTVL.

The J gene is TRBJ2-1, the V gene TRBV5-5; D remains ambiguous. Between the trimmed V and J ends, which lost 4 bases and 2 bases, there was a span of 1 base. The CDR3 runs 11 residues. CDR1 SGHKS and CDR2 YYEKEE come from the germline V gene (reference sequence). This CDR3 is CASSAYNEQFF. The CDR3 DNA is TGTGCCAGCAGCGCCTACAATGAGCAGTTCTTC.

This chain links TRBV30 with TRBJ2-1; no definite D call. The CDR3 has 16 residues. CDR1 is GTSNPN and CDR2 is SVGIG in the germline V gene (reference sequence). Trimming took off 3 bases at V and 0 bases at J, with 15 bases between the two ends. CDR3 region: CAWSSPAPSSYNEQFF. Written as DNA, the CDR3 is TGTGCCTGGAGCTCCCCGGCCCCGAGCTCCTACAATGAGCAGTTCTTC.

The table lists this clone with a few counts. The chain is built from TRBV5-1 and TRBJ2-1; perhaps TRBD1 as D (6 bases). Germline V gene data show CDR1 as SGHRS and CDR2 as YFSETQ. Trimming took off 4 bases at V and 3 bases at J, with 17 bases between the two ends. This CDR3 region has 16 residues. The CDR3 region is CASSAADRLLYNEQFF. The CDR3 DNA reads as TGCGCCAGCAGCGCCGCCGACAGGTTGCTCTACAATGAGCAGTTCTTC.

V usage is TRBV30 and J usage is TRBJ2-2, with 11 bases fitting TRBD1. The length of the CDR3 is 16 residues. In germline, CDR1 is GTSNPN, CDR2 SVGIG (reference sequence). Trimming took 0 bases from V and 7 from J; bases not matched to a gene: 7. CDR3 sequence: CAWSVWDRGMGGELFF. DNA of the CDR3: TGTGCCTGGAGTGTTTGGGACAGGGGGATGGGCGGGGAGCTGTTTTTT.

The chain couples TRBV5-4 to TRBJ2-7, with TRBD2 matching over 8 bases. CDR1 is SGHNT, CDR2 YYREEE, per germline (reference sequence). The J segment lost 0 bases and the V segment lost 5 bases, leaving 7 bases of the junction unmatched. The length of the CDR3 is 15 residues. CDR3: CASSPTGGSSYEQYF. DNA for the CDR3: TGTGCCAGCAGTCCCACGGGGGGGAGCTCCTACGAGCAGTACTTC. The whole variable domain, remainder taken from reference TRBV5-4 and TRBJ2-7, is ETGVTQSPTHLIKTRGQQVTLRCSSQSGHNTVSWYQQALGQGPQFIFQYYREEENGRGNFPPRFSGLQFPNYSSELNVNALELDDSALYLCASSPTGGSSYEQYFGPGTRLTVT.

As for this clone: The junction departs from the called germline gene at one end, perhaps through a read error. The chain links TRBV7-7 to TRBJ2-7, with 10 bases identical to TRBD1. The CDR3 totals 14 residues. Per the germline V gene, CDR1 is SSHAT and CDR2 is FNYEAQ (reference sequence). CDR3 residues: CASSSGTGASEQYF. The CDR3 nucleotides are TGTGCTAGCAGCTCCGGGACAGGGGCGTCGGAGCAGTACTTC.

For the CDR3, the DNA is TGTGCCAGCAGGACCCGGGACACAGACACTGAAGCTTTCTTT. This codes for CASRTRDTDTEAFF. The chain is built from TRBV28 and TRBJ1-1, with a possible D match to TRBD1 (6 bases). CDR3 length equals 14 residues. V dropped 6 bases and J dropped 3 bases, with 14 bases sitting between them. In germline, CDR1 is MDHEN, CDR2 SYDVKM.

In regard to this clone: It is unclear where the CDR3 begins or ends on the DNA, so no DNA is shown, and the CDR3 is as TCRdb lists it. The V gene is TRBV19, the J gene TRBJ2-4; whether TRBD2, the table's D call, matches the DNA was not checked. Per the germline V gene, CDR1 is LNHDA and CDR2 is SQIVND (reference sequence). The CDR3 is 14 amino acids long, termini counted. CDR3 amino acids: CASTSGLAKNIQYF.

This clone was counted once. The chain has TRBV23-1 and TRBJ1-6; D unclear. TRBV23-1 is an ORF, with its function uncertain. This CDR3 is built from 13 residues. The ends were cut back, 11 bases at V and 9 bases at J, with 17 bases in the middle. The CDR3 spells CAVSRAHGSPLHF. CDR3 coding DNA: TGCGCCGTCAGTCGGGCCCATGGTTCACCCCTCCACTTT.

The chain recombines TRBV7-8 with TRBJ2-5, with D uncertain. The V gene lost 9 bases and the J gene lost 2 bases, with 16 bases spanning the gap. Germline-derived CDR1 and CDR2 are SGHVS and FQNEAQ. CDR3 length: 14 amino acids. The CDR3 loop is CASRVGRPQETQYF. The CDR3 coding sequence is TGTGCCAGTAGGGTGGGCAGGCCACAAGAGACCCAGTACTTC.

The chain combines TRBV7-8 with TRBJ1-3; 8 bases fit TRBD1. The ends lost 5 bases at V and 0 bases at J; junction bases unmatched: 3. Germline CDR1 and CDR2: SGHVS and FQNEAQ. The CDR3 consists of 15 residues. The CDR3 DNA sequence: TGTGCCAGCAGCCTCGGACAGGGCTCTGGAAACACCATATATTTT. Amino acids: CASSLGQGSGNTIYF.

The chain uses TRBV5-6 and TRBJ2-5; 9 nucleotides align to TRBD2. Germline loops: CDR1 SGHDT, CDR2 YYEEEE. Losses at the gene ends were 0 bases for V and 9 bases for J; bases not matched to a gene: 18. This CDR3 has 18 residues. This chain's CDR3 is CASSLVLAGGRREGAQYF. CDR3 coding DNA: TGTGCCAGCAGCTTGGTACTAGCGGGTGGCCGAAGGGAAGGGGCCCAGTACTTC.